Listed below are T cell receptor beta chains from one sample, sequenced in a study of response to subunit inactivated influenza vaccine. MiXCR was run by TCRdb on the RT-PCR reads, yielding one entry per CDR3 protein. The table lists hundreds of thousands of distinct CDR3 sequences, 10% to 12% of them singletons. In addition, the sample was reused for a study of T cells expressing NK-cell markers.

The source was PBMCs from blood, collected on the day of vaccination. The source of these receptors is a man over 45 who received an inactivated influenza vaccine. Both conserved end residues are part of each CDR3. Fields, in order: D gene, J gene, V gene, CDR3 protein. The D gene is left open where the match is weak.

D gene: TRBD1
J gene: TRBJ1-2
V gene: TRBV6-1
CDR3 protein: CASSETPGQGALGYGYTF

D gene: NA
J gene: TRBJ2-1
V gene: TRBV7-9
CDR3 protein: CASSLDIHEQFF

D gene: NA
J gene: TRBJ2-1
V gene: TRBV12-3/TRBV12-4
CDR3 protein: CASSYPGRIIDEQFF

D gene: TRBD2
J gene: TRBJ2-1
V gene: TRBV4-3
CDR3 protein: CASSQGTSGRVPYNEQFF

D gene: NA
J gene: TRBJ2-1
V gene: TRBV7-8
CDR3 protein: CASQGNEQFF

D gene: TRBD2
J gene: TRBJ2-7
V gene: TRBV30
CDR3 protein: CAWNSGTYEQYF

D gene: NA
J gene: TRBJ2-1
V gene: TRBV6-2/TRBV6-3
CDR3 protein: CASSYPIAELYNEQFF

D gene: TRBD2
J gene: TRBJ2-1
V gene: TRBV20-1
CDR3 protein: CSARVAGTYNEQFF

D gene: NA
J gene: TRBJ2-5
V gene: TRBV5-1
CDR3 protein: CASSLGQGLPFETQYF

D gene: TRBD2
J gene: TRBJ2-7
V gene: TRBV28
CDR3 protein: CASSSFTMQGTRQLYEQYF

D gene: TRBD2
J gene: TRBJ2-5
V gene: TRBV7-2
CDR3 protein: CASAWAGGLETQYF

D gene: NA
J gene: TRBJ2-2
V gene: TRBV6-2/TRBV6-3
CDR3 protein: CASSYSIQNTGELFF

D gene: TRBD1
J gene: TRBJ2-7
V gene: TRBV5-1
CDR3 protein: CASSRGQGSSYEQYF

D gene: NA
J gene: TRBJ1-1
V gene: TRBV9
CDR3 protein: CASSPRGAENTEAFF

D gene: TRBD1
J gene: TRBJ1-1
V gene: TRBV29-1
CDR3 protein: CSVQDRGNTEAFF

D gene: NA
J gene: TRBJ2-5
V gene: TRBV28
CDR3 protein: CASSASGAGTQETQYF

D gene: TRBD1
J gene: TRBJ1-1
V gene: TRBV7-9
CDR3 protein: CASSVFTGAHEAFF

D gene: TRBD1
J gene: TRBJ2-7
V gene: TRBV6-1
CDR3 protein: CASREWDSPTYEQYF

D gene: TRBD2
J gene: TRBJ2-3
V gene: TRBV29-1
CDR3 protein: CSGQTSGRPDTQYF

D gene: TRBD2
J gene: TRBJ2-2
V gene: TRBV5-6
CDR3 protein: CATRPLAGSNTGELFF